This T cell receptor beta chain was captured in a study of blood T cell repertoires in COVID-19 (dated by TCRdb to 2018 to 2020). Background on the whole study: Samples covering the acute and convalescent phases of COVID-19 were provided by collaborators in the United States, Italy and Spain. The material from the prospective study consisted of cDNA or gDNA derived from T cells, B-cell-depleted T cells, or PBMCs. Subjects who had been exposed to COVID-19, were actively infected with it, or had recovered from it provided the deeply sampled blood TCRbeta repertoires that made up the dataset. The repertoires were released in a freely available public database meant as a resource for research on the immune response to SARS-CoV-2. The samples were drawn from the first 160 participants of the ongoing ImmuneRACE study and from some 1,300 subjects provided by 6 global collaborators. The sample metadata nearly always contained a de-identified subject ID, COVID-19 status, age in years and sex. Where available, HLA class I and class II types were taken from metadata supplied by the sample provider and were not determined by assay-based typing.

According to the germline V gene, CDR1 reads KGHDR and CDR2 reads SFDVKD. Measured from the cysteine to the phenylalanine, the CDR3 is 15 residues long. The only DNA kept is the CDR3, 45 bases in frame from the first base. Between the V and J ends, shortened by 4 bases and 3 bases respectively, the junction contains 12 bases. About this clone itself: Its recognized antigen is unknown. The record has no base qualities; no much larger clone is one base away.

Beyond this particular receptor, the publication reports: Clinical and demographic metadata were provided uncurated, with the amount varying by source and participant.

TCRbeta CDR3 regions were amplified from genomic DNA using the immunoSEQ Assay, a bias-controlled multiplex PCR. The paper's data handling went like this. Within the assay, amplification of reference gene primers was used to estimate how many nucleated cells each sample contained. To quantify the absolute abundance of each unique TCRbeta CDR3 rearrangement, sequence reads were collapsed and filtered. Productive Simpson clonality was computed per sample as the square root of Simpson's diversity index over productive rearrangements. TCRdb retrieved this table from immuneACCESS and kept in-frame rearrangements only. Not all clones are present; in checked studies, unresolved V genes account for under half, and no reason is known for the remainder. V, J and clone size are taken as reported in that table, and D and trimming were inferred from the DNA itself. A total of nearly 200,000 clones appear in this sample, around 81% of them only once. Of the sample, about 0.95% falls within the top ten clones.

In Seattle, one collaborating source enrolled patients while the infection was active and tracked those patients longitudinally over the course of disease. Whole blood was collected in K2EDTA tubes by collaborating institutions according to the institutions' own protocols. For TCRbeta analysis, collaborators shipped samples in one of three forms: frozen whole blood, isolated PBMCs, or DNA extracted from either of those sample types. This receptor chain uses TRBV24-1 and TRBJ2-1, with a weak D call of TRBD2 (5 bases match). This TCR was sampled from a man in his fifties or sixties with COVID-19, enrolled during active disease. Specimen: peripheral blood. In nucleotide form, the sequence is TGTGCCACCAGTGAGAGCGGCTTCTTCTACAATGAGCAGTTCTTC. Translated, it gives CATSESGFFYNEQFF.